This T cell receptor (beta chain) was observed in a study of Ad26.COV2.S vaccination and SARS-CoV-2 variants. Study-wide context: COV1001, an Ad26.COV2.S trial, supplied this vaccine-arm donor. Recipients of Ad26.COV2.S got it intramuscularly, once or twice 56 days apart.

Only in-frame clones appear in the TCRdb table, and some are missing; sequencing was by immunoSEQ multiplex PCR. The sample includes fewer than 400,000 clones, around 83% of them seen just once. Looked up from germline, CDR1 is SEHNR and CDR2 is FQNEAQ (reference sequence). V dropped 4 bases and J dropped 4; count of bases not matched to a gene: 7. This CDR3 is built from 15 residues. Regarding treatment: 19 received Ad26.COV2.S at low or high dose, single or two shots; about 5 received placebo; per-sample allocation not given. At day 63 after the first vaccine or placebo injection, samples were drawn. An Ad26 vector carrying the Wuhan-strain SARS-CoV-2 spike served as the vaccine.

The chain combines TRBV7-9 with TRBJ1-5, with 7 bases fitting TRBD1. The starting material was peripheral blood, obtained in a trial of Ad26.COV2.S vaccine versus placebo. The sequence came from a person aged 18-60 years who received the Ad26.COV2.S COVID-19 vaccine or a placebo. CDR3 residues: CASSSDRETNQPQHF. CDR3 nucleotides: TGTGCCAGCAGCTCCGACAGGGAAACAAATCAGCCCCAGCATTTT.